The 21 T cell receptor beta chains listed next were all sequenced from one sample in a study of neurological immune-mediated disorders. Using its own MiXCR run on the 5' RACE reads, TCRdb lists one record per CDR3 protein. The repertoire holds about 55,000 distinct CDR3 sequences, with around 4.2% as singletons. Sequencing was carried out using PBMCs. These receptors all come from a man aged 50 to 60 with multiple sclerosis.

In this sample, this clonotype turned up many times. The rearrangement joins TRBV28 to TRBJ1-5; D unresolved. The CDR3 extends over 13 amino acids. Trimming shortened V by 7 bases and J by 7 bases, and 14 bases separated the two germline ends. The germline V gene encodes CDR1 MDHEN and CDR2 SYDVKM. Here the CDR3 reads CASIGGPRQPQHF. CDR3 DNA sequence: TGTGCCAGCATAGGAGGTCCTCGCCAGCCCCAGCATTTT.

The chain carries TRBV20-1 and TRBJ2-7; TRBD1 or TRBD2 may be the D gene (6 bases each). Germline V gene data show CDR1 as DFQATT and CDR2 as SNEGSKA (reference sequence). The CDR3 has 13 residues. Trimming removed 6 bases at V and 5 bases at J, with 17 bases between. DNA for the CDR3: TGCAGTGCCCCAAGGGGGGTTCAGGACGAGCAGTACTTC. Protein sequence: CSAPRGVQDEQYF.

This clonotype occurred a few times. The chain carries TRBV5-1 and TRBJ1-6; 8 positions agree with TRBD1. The CDR3 runs to 14 residues. The germline gives CDR1 SGHRS, CDR2 YFSETQ. Trimming took 5 bases from V and 9 from J; bases not matched to a gene: 7. CDR3 sequence reads: CASRTGEKGSPLHF. The DNA of the CDR3 is TGCGCCAGCAGGACAGGGGAAAAGGGTTCACCCCTCCACTTT.

This clonotype was detected many times. This chain links TRBV11-2 with TRBJ2-7; 13 nucleotides match TRBD2. The CDR3 is 18 amino acids. Germline assignment: CDR1 SGHAT and CDR2 FQNNGV. The junction had 15 bases not matched to a gene; V was cut back by 5 bases and J by 5 bases. The CDR3 region has the DNA TGTGCCAGCAGCCTACGGACTAGCGGGAGCCCCTGGGGTGACGAGCAGTACTTC. This sequence encodes CASSLRTSGSPWGDEQYF.

Comment on this clonotype: A much more abundant neighbour one base away suggests this may be a read error. The chain recombines TRBV4-1 with TRBJ2-1; unclear D gene. There are 15 residues in the CDR3. Germline-derived CDR1 and CDR2 are MGHRA and YSYEKL. Here the CDR3 reads CANSPVYPAYNEQFF. In DNA form, the CDR3 reads TGCGCCAACAGCCCAGTTTACCCTGCTTACAATGAGCAGTTCTTC.

The chain recombines TRBV5-1 with TRBJ2-7, with no clear D. The CDR3 sequence is 13 residues long. Per the germline V gene, CDR1 is SGHRS and CDR2 is YFSETQ. V gave up 0 bases and J gave up 0 bases, with 4 bases separating them. The chain's CDR3 is CASSLGSSYEQYF. Written as DNA, the CDR3 is TGCGCCAGCAGCTTGGGCAGCTCCTACGAGCAGTACTTC.

This clonotype has ten or more counts. The chain carries TRBV3-1 and TRBJ2-5; 7 positions match TRBD2. This CDR3 is 13 amino acids long. The J segment lost 3 bases and the V segment lost 2 bases, leaving 0 bases of the junction unmatched. CDR1 LGHDT and CDR2 YNNKEL come from the germline V gene (reference sequence). Written as DNA, the CDR3 is TGTGCCAGCAGCCAACGGGGGGAAGAGACCCAGTACTTC. Amino acids: CASSQRGEETQYF.

This clonotype occurred many times. The V and J genes are TRBV6-5 and TRBJ2-2, with D possibly called TRBD1 or TRBD2 (6 bases each). CDR1 is MNHEY, CDR2 SVGAGI, per germline. This CDR3 is built from 15 residues. V was clipped by 6 bases and J by 4 bases, with 15 bases between them. The CDR3 coding sequence is TGTGCCAGCAGCCCCGATGGAGGGGGCACCGGGGAGCTGTTTTTT. It translates to CASSPDGGGTGELFF.

This rearrangement joins TRBV20-1 to TRBJ2-4, with D perhaps TRBD1 (6 bases). Per the germline V gene, CDR1 is DFQATT and CDR2 is SNEGSKA (reference sequence). There are 14 residues in the CDR3. Trimming stripped 6 bases from V and 9 bases from J, with 21 bases between. The DNA for the CDR3 is TGCAGTGCGCAGCTAGGACAGCCGTGGAGCATTCAGTACTTC. Its protein is CSAQLGQPWSIQYF.

This clonotype was observed many times. The gene calls are TRBV28 and TRBJ2-7; 8 nucleotides align to TRBD2. J gave up 3 bases and V 7 bases, and 8 bases lay outside the gene matches. The germline V gene has CDR1 MDHEN and CDR2 SYDVKM. This CDR3 region has 14 residues. The CDR3: CASNPPGGLYEQYF. The CDR3 DNA sequence: TGTGCCAGCAACCCTCCGGGGGGGCTCTACGAGCAGTACTTC.

The sample holds a few counts of this clonotype. This chain joins TRBV20-1 and TRBJ2-7; 10 bases line up with TRBD2. The length of the CDR3 is 14 residues. In germline, CDR1 is DFQATT, CDR2 SNEGSKA (reference sequence). The J segment lost 3 bases and the V segment lost 6 bases, leaving 8 bases of the junction unmatched. In DNA form, the CDR3 reads TGCAGTGCGATTAGACTAGCGGGTGGCTACGAGCAGTACTTC. As protein: CSAIRLAGGYEQYF.

As concerns this clonotype: This clone may be a read error of a much larger clone one base away. CDR3 amino acids: CASGSGGQPQNF. The CDR3 bases are TGTGCCAGTGGGTCCGGGGGGCAGCCCCAGAATTTT. V usage is TRBV7-9 and J usage is TRBJ1-5, with TRBD1 as a possible D gene (6 bases). CDR1 and CDR2 (germline): SEHNR, FQNEAQ (reference sequence). This CDR3 is 12 amino acids long.

This clonotype showed up many times. This chain joins TRBV5-8 and TRBJ2-7; 7 nucleotides align to TRBD1. There are 14 residues in the CDR3. V lost 3 bases, J lost 3 bases, and 6 bases stayed unmatched. Germline CDR1 is SGHTS and CDR2 is YDEGEE. Written as DNA, the CDR3 is TGTGCCAGCAGCTCCCGGGACAGTTTCTACGAGCAGTACTTC. Residues: CASSSRDSFYEQYF.

The chain carries TRBV6-6 and TRBJ2-3; 7 bases line up with TRBD1. The CDR3 has 15 amino acids. CDR1 and CDR2 (germline): MNHNY, SVGAGI (reference sequence). V was pared by 5 bases and J by 1 base, with 6 bases of the junction left unmatched. The CDR3 DNA sequence: TGTGCCAGCAGTCACCGGACAGGCCGCACAGATACGCAGTATTTT. Translation: CASSHRTGRTDTQYF.

The genes are TRBV12-3 or TRBV12-4 and TRBJ2-7; 8 bases match TRBD1. The CDR3 runs to 13 residues. With V trimmed by 7 bases and J by 6 bases, 8 bases remained unmatched. The CDR3 DNA reads as TGTGCCAGCACCCTCGGACAGGGATCCGAGCAGTACTTC. Residues: CASTLGQGSEQYF.

The V call is TRBV4-1, the J call TRBJ1-1; a possible D gene is TRBD1 (5 bases). The germline V gene has CDR1 MGHRA and CDR2 YSYEKL. The CDR3 contains 14 residues. V was trimmed by 4 bases and J by 6 bases, leaving 15 bases between them. CDR3 sequence: CASSPGGGMAEAFF. The CDR3 DNA reads as TGCGCCAGCAGCCCTGGTGGGGGAATGGCTGAAGCTTTCTTT.

In its sample, this clonotype was seen many times. The chain has TRBV12-3 or TRBV12-4 and TRBJ1-5, with a weak D call TRBD1 (5 bases). This CDR3 contains 15 residues. V was cut by 1 base and J by 2 bases, with 9 bases left in between. The CDR3 loop is CASSLVEGGNQPQHF. CDR3 DNA sequence: TGTGCCAGCAGTTTAGTAGAAGGGGGCAATCAGCCCCAGCATTTT.

This clonotype has ten or more counts. This rearrangement joins TRBV20-1 to TRBJ1-2; TRBD1 is a possible D gene (6 bases). Trimming stripped 2 bases from V and 5 bases from J, with 12 bases between. The germline CDR1 and CDR2 sequences are DFQATT and SNEGSKA (reference sequence). The CDR3 extends over 13 amino acids. For the CDR3, the DNA is TGCAGTGCTAGACAAACGCAGGGGTATGGCTACACCTTC. Translated: CSARQTQGYGYTF.

Ten or more counts support this clonotype. V gene TRBV5-6 combines with J gene TRBJ1-1, with D possibly matching TRBD1 (5 bases). Germline lookup yields CDR1 SGHDT and CDR2 YYEEEE. V dropped 0 bases and J dropped 4 bases, with 10 bases sitting between them. This CDR3 contains 14 residues. In nucleotides, the CDR3 is TGTGCCAGCAGCTTGGTGGGGGTGGGCACTGAAGCTTTCTTT. Translated, it gives CASSLVGVGTEAFF.

This clonotype occurred many times. The genes are TRBV5-6 and TRBJ2-5, with D possibly matching TRBD2 (5 bases). Germline V gene data show CDR1 as SGHDT and CDR2 as YYEEEE. The CDR3 consists of 15 residues. Trimming removed 0 bases at V and 2 bases at J, with 11 bases between. CDR3 coding DNA: TGTGCCAGCAGCTTGGGGGTGGACTGGCAAGAGACCCAGTACTTC. Translation gives CASSLGVDWQETQYF. Complete variable domain (other parts from reference TRBV5-6 and TRBJ2-5): DAGVTQSPTHLIKTRGQQVTLRCSPKSGHDTVSWYQQALGQGPQFIFQYYEEEERQRGNFPDRFSGHQFPNYSSELNVNALLLGDSALYLCASSLGVDWQETQYFGPGTRLLVL.

This clonotype was counted ten times or more. The chain couples TRBV5-1 to TRBJ1-1, with 7 bases aligning to TRBD1. The germline V gene has CDR1 SGHRS and CDR2 YFSETQ. There are 11 residues in the CDR3. Losses at the gene ends were 4 bases for V and 6 bases for J; bases not matched to a gene: 0. The CDR3 DNA sequence: TGCGCCAGCAGCCAGGGGGCTGAAGCTTTCTTT. Translation: CASSQGAEAFF.